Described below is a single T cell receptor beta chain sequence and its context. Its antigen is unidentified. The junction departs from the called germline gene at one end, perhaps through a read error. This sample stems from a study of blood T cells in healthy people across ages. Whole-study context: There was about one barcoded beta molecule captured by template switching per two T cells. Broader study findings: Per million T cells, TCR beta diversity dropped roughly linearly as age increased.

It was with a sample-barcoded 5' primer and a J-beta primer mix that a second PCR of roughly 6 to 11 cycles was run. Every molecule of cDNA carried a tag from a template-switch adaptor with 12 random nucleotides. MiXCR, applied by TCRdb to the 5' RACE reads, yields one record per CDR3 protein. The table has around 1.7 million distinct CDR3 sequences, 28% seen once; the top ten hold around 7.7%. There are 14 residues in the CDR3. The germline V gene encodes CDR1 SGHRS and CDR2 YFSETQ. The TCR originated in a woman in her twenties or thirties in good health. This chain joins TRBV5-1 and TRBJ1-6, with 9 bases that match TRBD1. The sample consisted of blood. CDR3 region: CTSSERTGDSPLHF. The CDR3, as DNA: TGCACCAGCAGCGAACGGACAGGGGATTCACCCCTCCACTTT.